This T cell receptor beta chain was captured by sequencing in a study of cytomegalovirus exposure and HLA in healthy donors. 60 Vbeta and 13 Jbeta primers were used in PCR. The method was immunoSEQ multiplex PCR; TCRdb's version includes in-frame clones alone and lacks a portion of them. The repertoire holds around 71,000 clones, 65% to 70% seen once, with 13% to 15% in the top ten. A few counts support this clone. The CDR3 covers 15 residues. The germline V gene has CDR1 MNHNS and CDR2 SASEGT. With 3 bases removed from V and 3 bases from J, the gap between germline ends came to 11 bases. The TCR originated in a male donor in good health and CMV-seropositive. The material sequenced was PBMCs. The chain joins TRBV6-1 to TRBJ1-4; tentatively, D is TRBD1 (5 bases). The CDR3 nucleotides read TGTGCCAGCAGTGAGGGCAGGGCTTCTAATGAAAAACTGTTTTTT. As protein: CASSEGRASNEKLFF.